Listed below are T cell receptor beta chains from one sample, sequenced in a study of cytomegalovirus exposure and HLA in healthy donors. Sequencing used immunoSEQ multiplex PCR; TCRdb keeps in-frame clones, though not all of them. Of around 300,000 clones listed, approximately 86% are singletons. Sequencing was done on a sample of PBMCs. These receptors came from a woman aged 18-30 years in good health and CMV-seronegative. Both conserved end residues are part of each CDR3. Each record gives: J gene, D gene, clone size, V gene, CDR3 protein, CDR3 DNA. The D gene is left open where the match is weak. The listing skips clone size in some rows; elsewhere it reads once, few, many or a size class.

j_gene: TRBJ1-1
d_gene: TRBD1
abundance: NA
v_gene: TRBV19
CDR3aa: CASHRQGSDTEAFF
CDR3nt: TGTGCCAGTCATCGACAGGGGAGTGACACTGAAGCTTTCTTT

j_gene: TRBJ1-2
d_gene: NA
abundance: NA
v_gene: TRBV5-1
CDR3aa: CASSLDGGAYGYTF
CDR3nt: TGCGCCAGCAGCTTGGATGGGGGGGCCTATGGCTACACCTTC

j_gene: TRBJ1-1
d_gene: NA
abundance: NA
v_gene: TRBV19
CDR3aa: CASNNGVPNTEAFF
CDR3nt: TGTGCCAGTAATAACGGGGTTCCGAACACTGAAGCTTTCTTT

j_gene: TRBJ2-7
d_gene: NA
abundance: NA
v_gene: TRBV7-6
CDR3aa: CASSLVPSDPYEQYF
CDR3nt: TGTGCCAGCAGCTTAGTTCCTAGTGATCCCTACGAGCAGTACTTC

j_gene: TRBJ2-7
d_gene: NA
abundance: NA
v_gene: TRBV14
CDR3aa: CASSQETFGVREQYF
CDR3nt: TGTGCCAGCAGCCAAGAAACTTTCGGAGTCCGAGAGCAGTACTTC

j_gene: TRBJ2-7
d_gene: NA
abundance: NA
v_gene: TRBV27
CDR3aa: CASSLGQGPLMNEQYF
CDR3nt: TGTGCCAGCAGTTTAGGCCAGGGTCCTCTGATGAACGAGCAGTACTTC

j_gene: TRBJ2-3
d_gene: TRBD1
abundance: NA
v_gene: TRBV19
CDR3aa: CASSAPTGVSTDTQYF
CDR3nt: TGTGCCAGTAGTGCTCCGACAGGGGTCAGCACAGATACGCAGTATTTT

j_gene: TRBJ1-2
d_gene: TRBD1
abundance: NA
v_gene: TRBV5-4
CDR3aa: CASRFDREAGYTF
CDR3nt: TGTGCCAGCAGGTTTGACAGGGAGGCTGGCTACACCTTC

j_gene: TRBJ2-7
d_gene: TRBD1
abundance: NA
v_gene: TRBV28
CDR3aa: CASSLETGDRSYEQYF
CDR3nt: TGTGCCAGCAGTTTAGAGACAGGGGACAGGTCCTACGAGCAGTACTTC

j_gene: TRBJ1-5
d_gene: NA
abundance: NA
v_gene: TRBV7-2
CDR3aa: CASSSTGYSNQPQHF
CDR3nt: TGTGCCAGCAGCTCAACAGGGTATAGCAATCAGCCCCAGCATTTT

j_gene: TRBJ1-6
d_gene: NA
abundance: few
v_gene: TRBV30
CDR3aa: CAWSVGRTGSNSPLHF
CDR3nt: TGTGCCTGGAGTGTAGGACGAACAGGATCTAATTCACCCCTCCACTTT

j_gene: TRBJ1-2
d_gene: NA
abundance: NA
v_gene: TRBV19
CDR3aa: CASTPGGTYGYTF
CDR3nt: TGTGCCAGTACCCCGGGAGGGACCTATGGCTACACCTTC